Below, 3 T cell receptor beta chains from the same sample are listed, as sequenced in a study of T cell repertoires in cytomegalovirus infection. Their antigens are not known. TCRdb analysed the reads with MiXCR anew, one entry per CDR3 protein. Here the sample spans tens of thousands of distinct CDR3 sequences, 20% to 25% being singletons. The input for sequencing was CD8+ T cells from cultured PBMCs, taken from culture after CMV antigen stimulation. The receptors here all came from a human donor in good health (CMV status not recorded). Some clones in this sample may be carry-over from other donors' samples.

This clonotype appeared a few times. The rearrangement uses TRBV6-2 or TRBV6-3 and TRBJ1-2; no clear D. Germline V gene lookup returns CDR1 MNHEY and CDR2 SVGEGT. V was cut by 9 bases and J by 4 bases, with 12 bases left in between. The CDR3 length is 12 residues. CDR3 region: CARPRRGYGYTF. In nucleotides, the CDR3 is TGTGCCAGACCCCGCCGGGGCTATGGCTACACCTTC.

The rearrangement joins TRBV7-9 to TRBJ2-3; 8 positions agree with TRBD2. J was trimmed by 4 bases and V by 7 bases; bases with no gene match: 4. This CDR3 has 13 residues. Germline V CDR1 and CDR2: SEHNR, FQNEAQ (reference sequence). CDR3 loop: CASTPGRADTQYF. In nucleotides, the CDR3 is TGTGCCAGCACCCCCGGGAGGGCAGATACGCAGTATTTT.

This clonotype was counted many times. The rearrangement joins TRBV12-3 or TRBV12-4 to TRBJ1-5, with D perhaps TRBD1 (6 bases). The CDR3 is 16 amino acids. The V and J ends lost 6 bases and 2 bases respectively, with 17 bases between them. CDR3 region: CASRGGGPGGNQPQHF. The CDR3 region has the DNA TGTGCCAGCAGGGGGGGCGGGCCAGGGGGCAATCAGCCCCAGCATTTT.